The clone carrying this T cell receptor beta chain was counted once. Enrollees, roughly 18 to 95 years old, lived in about two dozen US areas. Profiling relied on immunoSEQ multiplex PCR, and the TCRdb table lists in-frame clones only, not all of them. Among more than 110,000 clones listed, roughly 85% were seen once. The record originates from a study of blood T cell repertoires in COVID-19. V lost 7 bases and J lost 8; bases outside the gene matches: 10. This CDR3 has 15 residues. Germline V gene data show CDR1 as MNHEY and CDR2 as SVGEGT. The J gene is TRBJ2-2, the V gene TRBV6-2 or TRBV6-3, with 10 bases matching TRBD1. Specimen: PBMCs or T cells enriched from blood (not recorded which). The TCR originated in a man aged 50-59 years who had recovered from COVID-19. The CDR3 region has the DNA TGTGCCAGCACCCCTATTGGGACAGGGGAAGGGGAGCTGTTTTTT. This gives the protein CASTPIGTGEGELFF.